This is a list of T cell receptor beta chains from one sample in a study of blood T cells in healthy people across ages. TCRdb used MiXCR to reprocess the 5' RACE reads, holding one entry per CDR3 protein. The sample comprises 750,000 to 950,000 distinct CDR3 sequences, under 35% of which are singletons, and 9.5% to 13% rests with the top ten. These data were also reused for a study on T cells of mothers and their children.

The sample taken for sequencing was blood. These receptors were taken from a woman between 40 and 55 years old in good health. CDR3s include the opening cysteine and the closing phenylalanine or tryptophan. A D gene is named only where the DNA matches it firmly. The size of a clone is reported for some rows only, either as once, few or many, or as a class for expanded clones.

V gene	clone size	J gene	D gene	CDR3 DNA	CDR3 protein
TRBV24-1	few	TRBJ2-5	TRBD1	TGTGCCACCAGTGATAGGTCAGGGGGCCTTGTCGAGACCCAGTACTTC	CATSDRSGGLVETQYF
TRBV9	few	TRBJ1-2	NA	TGTGCCAGCAGCGTAGTTCCACAGTATGGCTACACCTTC	CASSVVPQYGYTF
TRBV5-4	many	TRBJ1-6	TRBD1	TGTGCCAGCAGCATCCGGGACAGGGCTTATTCACCCCTCCACTTT	CASSIRDRAYSPLHF
TRBV6-5	NA	TRBJ2-3	TRBD1	TGTGCCAGCATTGGGAGACAGGGAACGCAGTATTTT	CASIGRQGTQYF
TRBV7-6	NA	TRBJ1-4	NA	TGTGCCAGCAGCTTAGATCGAAAGAATGAAAAACTGTTTTTT	CASSLDRKNEKLFF
TRBV6-5	NA	TRBJ1-5	NA	TGTGCCAGCAGTTGGGACCTAAGACAGCCCCAGCATTTT	CASSWDLRQPQHF
TRBV7-2	NA	TRBJ2-6	NA	TGTGCCAGCAGCTCTAATTCGGTGAGAGGGGCCAACGTCCTGACTTTC	CASSSNSVRGANVLTF
TRBV20-1	NA	TRBJ2-5	NA	TGCAGTGCTGGAGTCTCGTCCTGCGAAAGGGGGGAGACCCAGTACTTC	CSAGVSSCERGETQYF
TRBV12-3/TRBV12-4	NA	TRBJ1-5	NA	TGTGCCAGCAGTTTAGGTTATATCAATCAGCCCCAGCATTTT	CASSLGYINQPQHF
TRBV20-1	NA	TRBJ2-5	NA	TGCAGTGCCCAAGGCCCCAGGGAGACCCAGTACTTC	CSAQGPRETQYF